This T cell receptor (beta chain) was documented in a study of T-cell reconstitution after alpha-beta-depleted transplantation in children. The length of the CDR3 is 17 residues. Trimming cost V 3 bases and J 0 bases, with 12 bases left between them. Study-level points and caveats: Surviving recipient T cells and thymic progenitors produced the high day-60 TCRbeta diversity seen in some patients. T-cell numbers and diversity, one year after transplant, stemmed largely from T cells that were newly produced.

Preparation of the TCRbeta library involved a method that used unique molecular identifiers. Using its own MiXCR run on the PCR reads, TCRdb lists one record per CDR3 protein. The sample contains nearly 250,000 distinct CDR3 sequences, 8.2% of which appear only once. This clonotype was found many times. No antigen is known for it. The starting material was PBMCs, mostly from graft donor cells, obtained 180 days after TCRalphabeta/CD19-depleted stem cell transplant. V gene TRBV12-3 or TRBV12-4 combines with J gene TRBJ2-6; TRBD2 is a possible D gene (5 bases). This TCR derives from a male patient younger than 18 who had a stem cell transplant for acute lymphoblastic leukemia, so the T cells may come from the graft donor. CDR3 region: CASSLGRHYSGANVLTF. The CDR3 coding sequence is TGTGCCAGCAGTTTGGGGAGACACTACTCTGGGGCCAACGTCCTGACTTTC.